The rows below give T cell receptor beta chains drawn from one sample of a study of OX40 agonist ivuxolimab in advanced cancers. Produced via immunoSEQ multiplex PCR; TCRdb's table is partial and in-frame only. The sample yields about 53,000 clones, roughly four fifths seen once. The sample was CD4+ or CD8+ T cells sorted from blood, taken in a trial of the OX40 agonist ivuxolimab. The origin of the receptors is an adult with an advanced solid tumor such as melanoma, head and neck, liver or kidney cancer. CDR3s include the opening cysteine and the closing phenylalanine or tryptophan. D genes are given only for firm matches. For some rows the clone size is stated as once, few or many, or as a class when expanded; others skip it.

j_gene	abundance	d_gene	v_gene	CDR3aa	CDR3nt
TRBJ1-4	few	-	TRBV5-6	CASSSPNEKLFF	TGTGCCAGCAGCTCCCCTAATGAAAAACTGTTTTTT
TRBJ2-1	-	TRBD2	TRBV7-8	CASSPWTSGSNEQFF	TGTGCCAGCAGCCCCTGGACTAGCGGGAGCAATGAGCAGTTCTTC
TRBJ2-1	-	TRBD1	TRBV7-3	CASSLNRGTYNEQFF	TGTGCCAGCAGCCTAAACAGGGGGACCTACAATGAGCAGTTCTTC
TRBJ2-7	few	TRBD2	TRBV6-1	CASSRSGSSPYEQYF	TGTGCCAGCAGCCGTAGCGGGAGTAGCCCCTACGAGCAGTACTTC
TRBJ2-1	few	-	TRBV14	CASSRLGARMEFF	TGTGCCAGCAGCCGATTGGGTGCTAGGATGGAGTTCTTC
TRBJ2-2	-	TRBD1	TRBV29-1	CSVAGTGDTGELFF	TGCAGCGTCGCCGGGACAGGGGACACCGGGGAGCTGTTTTTT
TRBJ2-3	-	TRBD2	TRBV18	CASSLRGSGDITDTQYF	TGTGCCAGCTCACTACGAGGTAGCGGGGACATCACAGATACGCAGTATTTT
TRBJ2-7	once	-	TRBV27	CATRPKQYF	TGTGCCACCCGTCCTAAGCAGTACTTC
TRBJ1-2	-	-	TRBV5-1	CASSLAADNPYGYTF	TGCGCCAGCAGCTTGGCCGCGGACAACCCTTATGGCTACACCTTC
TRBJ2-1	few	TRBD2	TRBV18	CASSTSGRAFEQFF	TGTGCCAGCTCCACTAGCGGGAGGGCCTTTGAGCAGTTCTTC
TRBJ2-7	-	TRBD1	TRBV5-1	CASSRRGPLSYEQYF	TGCGCCAGCAGCCGCAGGGGGCCCCTCTCCTACGAGCAGTACTTC
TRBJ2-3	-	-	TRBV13	CASSRTGGTDTQYF	TGTGCCAGCAGCCGCACTGGTGGCACAGATACGCAGTATTTT
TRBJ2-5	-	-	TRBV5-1	CASSPRSEVETQYF	TGCGCCAGCAGCCCAAGAAGCGAGGTGGAGACCCAGTACTTC
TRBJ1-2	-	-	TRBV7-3	CASSDIARGADWKYGYTF	TGTGCCAGCAGCGATATTGCCCGCGGGGCGGATTGGAAATATGGCTACACCTTC
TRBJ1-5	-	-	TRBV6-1	CASSGGWSNQPQHF	TGTGCCAGCAGTGGGGGGTGGAGCAATCAGCCCCAGCATTTT
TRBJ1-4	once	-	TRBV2	CASNNEGARKLFF	TGTGCCAGCAATAACGAAGGAGCAAGAAAACTGTTTTTT
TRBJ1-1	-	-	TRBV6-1	CASRGQKPNTEAFF	TGTGCCAGTCGTGGTCAGAAGCCGAACACTGAAGCTTTCTTT
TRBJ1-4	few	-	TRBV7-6	CASSSSAHGRLNEKLFF	TGTGCCAGCAGCTCTTCCGCTCACGGGCGGCTTAATGAAAAACTGTTTTTT
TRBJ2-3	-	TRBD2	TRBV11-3	CASSLGTSGRTDTQYF	TGTGCCAGCAGCCTAGGGACTAGCGGCCGCACAGATACGCAGTATTTT
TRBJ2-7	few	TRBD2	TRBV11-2	CASSLGEGLAREQYF	TGTGCCAGCAGCTTAGGGGAGGGACTAGCGCGGGAGCAGTACTTC
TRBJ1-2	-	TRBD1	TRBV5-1	CASSPMTGGILLYGYTF	TGCGCCAGCAGCCCGATGACAGGGGGGATATTACTCTATGGCTACACCTTC
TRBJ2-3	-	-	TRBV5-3	CARSWPISGLADTQYF	TGTGCCAGAAGCTGGCCCATATCGGGGTTAGCAGATACGCAGTATTTT
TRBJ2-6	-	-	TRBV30	CAWGRTSSGANVLTF	TGTGCCTGGGGACGGACAAGCTCTGGGGCCAACGTCCTGACTTTC
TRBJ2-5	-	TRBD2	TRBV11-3	CASSSLHRGLAGGETQYF	TGTGCCAGCAGCAGCCTACATCGAGGGCTAGCGGGAGGAGAGACCCAGTACTTC
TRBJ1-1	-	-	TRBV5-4	CASSLGGRGTEAFF	TGTGCCAGCAGCTTGGGGGGGCGAGGAACTGAAGCTTTCTTT
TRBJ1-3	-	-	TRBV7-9	CASSYVEAGNTIYF	TGTGCCAGCAGCTACGTTGAGGCTGGAAACACCATATATTTT
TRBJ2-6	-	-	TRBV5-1	CASSLGPVSGANVLTF	TGCGCCAGCAGCTTGGGACCAGTTTCTGGGGCCAACGTCCTGACTTTC
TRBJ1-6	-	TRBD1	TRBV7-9	CASSFGDRGNSPLHF	TGTGCCAGCAGCTTCGGGGACAGAGGTAATTCACCCCTCCACTTT
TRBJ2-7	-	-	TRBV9	CASSVGPDKGEQYF	TGTGCCAGCAGCGTAGGCCCAGATAAAGGCGAGCAGTACTTC
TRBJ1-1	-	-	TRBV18	CASSDTAMNTEAFF	TGTGCCAGCTCGGATACAGCAATGAACACTGAAGCTTTCTTT
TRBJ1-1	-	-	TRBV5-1	CASSLDGRNTEAFF	TGCGCCAGCAGCTTGGATGGACGGAACACTGAAGCTTTCTTT
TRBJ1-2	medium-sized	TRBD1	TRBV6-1	CASSDTYINRGYGYTF	TGTGCCAGCAGTGACACGTACATAAACAGGGGTTATGGCTACACCTTC
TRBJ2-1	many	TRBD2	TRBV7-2	CASSLVRTSGGPGQFF	TGTGCCAGCAGCTTAGTTCGCACTAGCGGGGGGCCGGGGCAGTTCTTC
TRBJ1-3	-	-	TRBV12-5	CASGLNRLSGNTIYF	TGTGCTAGTGGTTTGAACAGACTCTCTGGAAACACCATATATTTT
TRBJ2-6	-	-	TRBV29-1	CSVEGQLQSGANVLTF	TGCAGCGTTGAAGGACAGCTACAATCTGGGGCCAACGTCCTGACTTTC